The clone carrying this T cell receptor beta chain was recorded once. Germline CDR1 and CDR2: SQVTM and ANQGSEA. With V trimmed by 5 bases and J by 2 bases, 12 bases remained unmatched. The CDR3 is 16 residues long. The entry originates in a study of blood T cell repertoires in COVID-19. Assay used: immunoSEQ multiplex PCR; TCRdb lists only in-frame clones, some missing. Among 120,000 or so clones listed, 60% to 85% were seen once. This TCR was sampled from a human donor with acute or convalescent COVID-19. The donor label of this sample is uncertain. Specimen: peripheral blood. This chain uses TRBV29-1 with TRBJ1-1, with 9 bases lining up with TRBD1. The CDR3 DNA reads as TGCAGCGTTAAGGGGTGGGGACAGGGTTTAAACACTGAAGCTTTCTTT. Protein sequence: CSVKGWGQGLNTEAFF.